This T cell receptor beta chain appears in the sequencing data of a study of blood T cell repertoires in COVID-19. On the study more broadly: Sites in the United States, Italy and Spain provided acute and convalescent COVID-19 samples.

Authors' methods: Reference gene primer amplification in the assay estimated nucleated cell counts. Sequenced by immunoSEQ multiplex PCR; TCRdb stores in-frame clones only, minus some. V and J calls and clone size are copied from that table; D and trimming were computed from the DNA. The sample contains fewer than 250,000 clones, roughly four fifths of which appear only once. CDR1 and CDR2 (germline): KGHSH, LQKENI. This CDR3 is 17 amino acids long. Trimming removed 4 bases from V and 2 bases from J; junction bases left unmatched: 9. The source is a woman in her thirties or forties with active or convalescent COVID-19. The chain links TRBV18 to TRBJ2-3, with 10 bases fitting TRBD2. The sequenced material came from peripheral blood. The CDR3 region has the DNA TGTGCCAGCTCACAAAATAGCGGGAGGCGAAACACAGATACGCAGTATTTT. Its translation is CASSQNSGRRNTDTQYF.